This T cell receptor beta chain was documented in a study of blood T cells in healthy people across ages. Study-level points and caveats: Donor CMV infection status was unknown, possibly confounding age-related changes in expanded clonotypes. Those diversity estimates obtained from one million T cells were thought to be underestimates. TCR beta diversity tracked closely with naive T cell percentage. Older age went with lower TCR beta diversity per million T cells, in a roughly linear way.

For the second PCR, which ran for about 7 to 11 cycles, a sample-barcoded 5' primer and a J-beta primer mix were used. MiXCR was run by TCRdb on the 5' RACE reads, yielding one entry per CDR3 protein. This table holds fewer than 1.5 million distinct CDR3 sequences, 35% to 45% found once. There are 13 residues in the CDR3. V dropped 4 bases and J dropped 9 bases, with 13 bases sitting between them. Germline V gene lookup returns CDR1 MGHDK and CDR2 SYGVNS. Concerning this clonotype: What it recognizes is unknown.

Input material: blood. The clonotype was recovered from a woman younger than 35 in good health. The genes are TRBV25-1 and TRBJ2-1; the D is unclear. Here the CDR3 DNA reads TGTGCCAGCAGTGCCCAAAAAGTGGTTGAGCAGTTCTTC. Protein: CASSAQKVVEQFF.